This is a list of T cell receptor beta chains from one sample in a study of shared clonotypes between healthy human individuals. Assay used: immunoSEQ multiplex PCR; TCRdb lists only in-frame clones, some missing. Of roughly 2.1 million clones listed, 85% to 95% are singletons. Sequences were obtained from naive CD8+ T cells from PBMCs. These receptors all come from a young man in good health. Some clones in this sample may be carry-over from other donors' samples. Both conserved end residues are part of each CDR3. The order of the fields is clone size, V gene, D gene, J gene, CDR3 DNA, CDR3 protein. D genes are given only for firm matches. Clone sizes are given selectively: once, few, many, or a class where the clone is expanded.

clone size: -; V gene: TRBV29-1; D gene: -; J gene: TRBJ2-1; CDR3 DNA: TGCAGCGTTGGACAGGAGTACAATGAGCAGTTCTTC; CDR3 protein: CSVGQEYNEQFF
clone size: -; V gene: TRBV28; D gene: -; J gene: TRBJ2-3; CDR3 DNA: TGTGCCAGCAGTTTAAGGCTAGCAGGCACAGATACGCAGTATTTT; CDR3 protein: CASSLRLAGTDTQYF
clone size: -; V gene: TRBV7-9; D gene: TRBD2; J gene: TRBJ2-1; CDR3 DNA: TGTGCCAGCAGCGCCACCCCGAGCGGGAGAGGCTACAATGAGCAGTTCTTC; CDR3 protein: CASSATPSGRGYNEQFF
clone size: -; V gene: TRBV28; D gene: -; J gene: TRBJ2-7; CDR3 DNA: TGTGCCAGCAGAGCCCCCGGGGGTAGCGGAACCTACGAGCAGTACTTC; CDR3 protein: CASRAPGGSGTYEQYF
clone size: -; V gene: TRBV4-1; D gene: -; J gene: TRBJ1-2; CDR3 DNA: TGCGCCAGCAGCCAAGGTCCGGGTTTTGCCTCTGGCTACACCTTC; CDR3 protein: CASSQGPGFASGYTF
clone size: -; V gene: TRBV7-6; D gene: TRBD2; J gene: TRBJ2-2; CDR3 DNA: TGTGCCAGCAGCTTAGGCCCTAGCGGGGGGTTCACCGGGGAGCTGTTTTTT; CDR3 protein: CASSLGPSGGFTGELFF
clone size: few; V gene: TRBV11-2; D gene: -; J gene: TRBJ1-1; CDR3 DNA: TGTGCCAGCAGCTTAGAAGTGGGCACCATCGAAGCTTTCTTT; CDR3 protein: CASSLEVGTIEAFF
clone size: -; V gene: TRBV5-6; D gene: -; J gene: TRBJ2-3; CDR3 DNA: TGTGCCAGCAGCCCCGAAACCGACACCATGGGGACAGATACGCAGTATTTT; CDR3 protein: CASSPETDTMGTDTQYF
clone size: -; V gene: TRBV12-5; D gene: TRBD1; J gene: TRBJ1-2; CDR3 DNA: TGTGCTAGTGGCTCGGACAGGCAACTAACTAACTATGGCTACACCTTC; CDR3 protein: CASGSDRQLTNYGYTF
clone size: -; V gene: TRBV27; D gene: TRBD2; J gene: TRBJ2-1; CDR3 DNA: TGTGCCAGCAGTTTGTCGGGGTTAGCGGGTTACAATGAGCAGTTCTTC; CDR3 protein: CASSLSGLAGYNEQFF
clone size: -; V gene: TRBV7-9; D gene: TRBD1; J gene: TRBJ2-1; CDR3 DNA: TGTGCCAGCAGCTGGGGACAGGCGATCTACAATGAGCAGTTCTTC; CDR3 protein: CASSWGQAIYNEQFF
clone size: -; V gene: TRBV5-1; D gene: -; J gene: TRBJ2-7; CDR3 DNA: TGCGCCAGCAGCCAACGACCTGAGGGGTCCTACGAGCAGTACTTC; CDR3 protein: CASSQRPEGSYEQYF
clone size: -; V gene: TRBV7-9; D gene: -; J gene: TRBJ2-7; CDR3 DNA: TGTGCCAGCAGCTTTGTTTCCTACGAGCAGTACTTC; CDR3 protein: CASSFVSYEQYF
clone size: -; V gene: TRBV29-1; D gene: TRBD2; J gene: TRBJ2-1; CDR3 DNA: TGCAGCGTGTTAGGGGACCCGACTAGCGGGAATAGGTTTGTTGAGCAGTTCTTC; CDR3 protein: CSVLGDPTSGNRFVEQFF
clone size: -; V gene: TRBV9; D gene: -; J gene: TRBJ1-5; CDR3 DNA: TGTGCCAGCAGCGCCCCGGGGGCCGATAGGCCCAATCAGCCCCAGCATTTT; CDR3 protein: CASSAPGADRPNQPQHF